This T cell receptor (beta chain) was captured by sequencing in a study of shared clonotypes between healthy human individuals. Comment on this clone: The antigen is unknown.

The assay used deep level. Several immunoSEQ plates received, in even portions, the genomic DNA of each subset. Replicate PCRs from sorted subsets contained around 200 ng DNA, which is around 30,000 T cell genomes. Clones were read by immunoSEQ multiplex PCR, and TCRdb kept only the in-frame ones, dropping some. The sample has more than 1 million clones; 75% to 80% are singletons. The study, taken as a whole, reports: An anticipated effect of sequencing depth on clonotype sharing among donors was recognized.

The sequence was collected from a man younger than 30 in good health. Some clones in this sample may be carry-over from other donors' samples. Sequencing was carried out using memory CD4+ T cells from PBMCs. As for subset: CD45RA-negative fraction.

In nucleotides, the CDR3 is TGTGCCAGCAGCGAATCGGGACTAGCGGGCCTGCTGAGCTCCTACGAGCAGTACTTC. It is translated as CASSESGLAGLLSSYEQYF. The chain combines TRBV5-5 with TRBJ2-7; 12 nucleotides match TRBD2. Per germline, CDR1 SGHKS and CDR2 YYEKEE (reference sequence). The CDR3 loop spans 19 amino acids. The trim removed 4 bases at V and 0 bases at J, leaving 14 bases unmatched.